This TCR beta chain was recovered during a study of cytomegalovirus exposure and HLA in healthy donors. Study-level points and caveats: In a later analysis, at a false discovery rate of 0.05, 15,000 to 20,000 TCR beta sequences matched HLA alleles.

PCR primers comprised 60 Vbeta and 13 Jbeta primers. The assay was immunoSEQ multiplex PCR, and TCRdb's table has in-frame clones only and misses some. The profile shows tens of thousands of clones, roughly 90% of them singletons. Concerning this clone: The antigen remains unidentified.

From germline, CDR1 is MNHEY and CDR2 SMNVEV (reference sequence). The CDR3 is 13 residues long. The V end was cut by 5 bases, the J end by 7 bases, with 12 bases between. The gene calls are TRBV27 and TRBJ1-5; a possible D gene is TRBD1 (6 bases). The material sequenced was PBMCs. The TCR was taken from a woman aged 35 to 49 in good health and CMV-seropositive. CDR3 nucleotides: TGTGCCAGCAGTGCCACAGGGCCCCAGCCCCAGCATTTT. Its translation is CASSATGPQPQHF.